This T cell receptor (beta chain) was found in a study of T cell changes during pregnancy in multiple sclerosis (dated by TCRdb to about 2019). For context, the study as a whole: The study examined how the T cell repertoire changed over the course of pregnancy in women with multiple sclerosis.

As to this clone: Its antigen remains unidentified. No much larger clone is present one base from it, and per-base qualities are unavailable.

Libraries were prepared through the immunoSEQ multiplex PCR assay. The table was pulled from immuneACCESS by TCRdb, which kept in-frame rearrangements only. Such tables lose some clones; where checked, under half of the loss comes from unresolved V genes, and the rest has no known cause. This sample gives about 70,000 clones in total; about nine tenths of them show up just once. In total, the top ten clones hold 0.29% of the sample. The clonotype comes from a female donor with multiple sclerosis, enrolled in a pregnancy study. This material consisted of CD4+ T cells from peripheral blood mononuclear cells, taken after pregnancy.

Read as DNA, the sequence is TGTGCCAGCAGTTTTGACCAACGGAGGTCCAACTATGGCTACACCTTC. Its translation reads: CASSFDQRRSNYGYTF. The rearrangement combines TRBV6-5 with TRBJ1-2; the D gene cannot be named for sure. CDR1 and CDR2 (MNHEY, SVGAGI) derive from the germline V gene. The CDR3 runs 16 residues from the cysteine to the phenylalanine. Only CDR3 DNA remains: 48 bases, in frame from the first base. V was cut back by 4 bases and J by 2 bases, leaving a gap of 17 bases between them.